The present TCR beta chain was sequenced within a study of blood T cell repertoires in COVID-19. Study details: Nucleic acid was either cDNA or gDNA, and it came from T cells, B-cell-depleted T cells, or PBMCs.

As handled by the study authors: Reference gene primer amplification in the assay estimated nucleated cell counts. Repertoires were generated with immunoSEQ multiplex PCR, while TCRdb's copy carries only in-frame clones and drops some. The DNA was the basis for D and trimming; V, J and clone size are from that table. The sample consists of approximately 250,000 clones, around 89% of them appearing once. This clone was recorded only once. Cohort placement rested on clinical history that participants reported themselves. CDR3 length equals 15 residues. V lost 6 bases to trimming and J lost 0 bases, with 13 bases between them. Germline V gene data show CDR1 as MNHEY and CDR2 as SMNVEV (reference sequence).

This clonotype was sampled from a woman between 40 and 55 years old with acute COVID-19. The gene calls are TRBV27 and TRBJ2-3, with D tentatively TRBD2 (7 bases). The sample taken for sequencing was PBMCs or T cells enriched from blood (not recorded which). The CDR3 DNA sequence: TGTGCCAGCAGGGGGGGGCAAGGTAGCACAGATACGCAGTATTTT. Its protein is CASRGGQGSTDTQYF.